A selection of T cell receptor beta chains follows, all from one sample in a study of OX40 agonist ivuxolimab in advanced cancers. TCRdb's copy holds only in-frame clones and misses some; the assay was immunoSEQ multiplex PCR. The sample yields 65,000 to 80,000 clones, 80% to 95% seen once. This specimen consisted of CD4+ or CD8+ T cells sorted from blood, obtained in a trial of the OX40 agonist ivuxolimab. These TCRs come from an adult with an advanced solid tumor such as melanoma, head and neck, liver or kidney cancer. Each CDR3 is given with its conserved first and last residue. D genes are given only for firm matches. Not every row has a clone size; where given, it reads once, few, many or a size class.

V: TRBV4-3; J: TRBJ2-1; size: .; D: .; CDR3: CASSQDRFQRGNEQFF; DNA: TGCGCCAGCAGCCAAGATCGGTTTCAAAGGGGAAATGAGCAGTTCTTC
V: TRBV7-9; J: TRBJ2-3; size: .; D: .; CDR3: CASMGYLHITDTQYF; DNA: TGTGCCAGCATGGGGTACCTCCACATCACAGATACGCAGTATTTT
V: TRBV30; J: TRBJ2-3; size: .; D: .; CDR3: CAWSVGVSHTDTQYF; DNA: TGTGCCTGGAGTGTAGGAGTGTCACACACAGATACGCAGTATTTT
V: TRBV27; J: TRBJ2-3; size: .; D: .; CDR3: CASSWDLGPDTQYF; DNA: TGTGCCAGCAGTTGGGACTTGGGCCCAGATACGCAGTATTTT
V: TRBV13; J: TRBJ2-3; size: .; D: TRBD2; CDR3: CASSTGGGPDTQYF; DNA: TGTGCCAGCAGCACGGGCGGGGGGCCAGATACGCAGTATTTT
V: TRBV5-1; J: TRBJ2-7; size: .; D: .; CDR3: CASSLARLGDTYEQYF; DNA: TGCGCCAGCAGCTTGGCCCGGCTAGGGGATACCTACGAGCAGTACTTC
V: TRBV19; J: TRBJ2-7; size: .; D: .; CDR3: CASSMSAGGAYEQYF; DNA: TGTGCCAGTAGTATGTCGGCTGGGGGCGCGTACGAGCAGTACTTC
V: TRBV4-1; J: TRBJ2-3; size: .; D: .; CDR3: CASSQIPEGGGTTDTQYF; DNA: TGCGCCAGCAGCCAAATCCCGGAGGGCGGGGGCACCACAGATACGCAGTATTTT
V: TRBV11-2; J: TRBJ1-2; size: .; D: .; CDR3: CASSTDYYGYTF; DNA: TGTGCCAGCAGTACGGACTACTATGGCTACACCTTC
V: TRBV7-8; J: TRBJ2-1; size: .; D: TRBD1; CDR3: CASSLGGPGTVYEQFF; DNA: TGTGCCAGCAGCTTGGGTGGTCCCGGGACAGTATATGAGCAGTTCTTC
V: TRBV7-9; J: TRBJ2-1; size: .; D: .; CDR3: CASSLWRGGAPSSYNEQFF; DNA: TGTGCCAGCAGCTTATGGCGAGGTGGGGCCCCTAGCTCCTACAATGAGCAGTTCTTC
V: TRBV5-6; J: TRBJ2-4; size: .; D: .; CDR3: CASSYMGENIQYF; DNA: TGTGCCAGCAGCTATATGGGGGAAAACATTCAGTACTTC
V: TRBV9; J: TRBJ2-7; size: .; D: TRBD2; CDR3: CASSATSGGSYEQYF; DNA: TGTGCCAGCAGCGCTACTAGCGGGGGCTCCTACGAGCAGTACTTC
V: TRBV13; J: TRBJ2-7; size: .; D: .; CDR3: CASSSKGPYEQYF; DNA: TGTGCCAGCAGCTCGAAGGGGCCCTACGAGCAGTACTTC
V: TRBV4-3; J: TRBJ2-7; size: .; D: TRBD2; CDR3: CASSQASGGAYEQYF; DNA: TGCGCCAGCAGCCAAGCTAGCGGGGGGGCCTACGAGCAGTACTTC
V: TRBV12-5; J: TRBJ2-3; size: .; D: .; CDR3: CASGLARGNPLGDTQYF; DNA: TGTGCTAGTGGTTTGGCTCGCGGGAACCCCCTCGGAGATACGCAGTATTTT
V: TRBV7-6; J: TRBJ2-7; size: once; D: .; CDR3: CASSPLGISYEQYF; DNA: TGTGCCAGCAGCCCCCTAGGAATCTCCTACGAGCAGTACTTC
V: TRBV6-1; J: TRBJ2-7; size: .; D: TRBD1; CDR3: CASRDGTGSYEQYF; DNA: TGTGCCAGCAGGGACGGGACAGGGAGCTACGAGCAGTACTTC
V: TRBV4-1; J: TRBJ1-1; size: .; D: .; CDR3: CASMELAGNTEAFF; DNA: TGCGCCAGCATGGAGCTGGCTGGGAACACTGAAGCTTTCTTT
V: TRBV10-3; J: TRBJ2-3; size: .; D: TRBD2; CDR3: CAISEPGGQGIPWQYF; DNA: TGTGCCATCAGTGAGCCGGGGGGGCAGGGTATCCCGTGGCAGTATTTT
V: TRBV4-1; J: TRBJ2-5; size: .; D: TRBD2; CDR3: CASSPGPAGLETQYF; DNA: TGCGCCAGCAGCCCGGGGCCAGCGGGGTTAGAGACCCAGTACTTC
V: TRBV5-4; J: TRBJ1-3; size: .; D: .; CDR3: CASSLGVGNTIYF; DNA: TGTGCCAGCAGCTTGGGGGTCGGAAACACCATATATTTT
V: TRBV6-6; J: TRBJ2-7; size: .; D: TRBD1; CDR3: CASSYEGANYEQYF; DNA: TGTGCCAGCAGTTATGAGGGGGCCAACTACGAGCAGTACTTC
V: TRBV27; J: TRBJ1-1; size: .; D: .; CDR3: CASSSGPLAREAFF; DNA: TGTGCCAGCAGTTCAGGACCGCTGGCGCGTGAAGCTTTCTTT
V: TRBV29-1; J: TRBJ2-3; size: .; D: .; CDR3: CSVDGARGTDTQYF; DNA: TGCAGCGTTGATGGTGCCCGAGGCACAGATACGCAGTATTTT
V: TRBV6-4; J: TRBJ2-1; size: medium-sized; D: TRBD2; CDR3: CASSDGTSGGNEQFF; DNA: TGTGCCAGCAGTGACGGGACTAGCGGGGGGAATGAGCAGTTCTTC
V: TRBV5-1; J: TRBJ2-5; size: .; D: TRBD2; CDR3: CASSSDRGSGGVETQYF; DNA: TGCGCCAGCAGCTCGGACCGTGGTAGCGGGGGGGTCGAGACCCAGTACTTC
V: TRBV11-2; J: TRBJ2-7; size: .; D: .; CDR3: CASSLASSYEQYF; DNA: TGTGCCAGCAGCTTAGCGTCTTCCTACGAGCAGTACTTC
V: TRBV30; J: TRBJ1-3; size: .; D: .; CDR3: CAWSAGSFGNTIYF; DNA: TGTGCCTGGAGTGCGGGGTCCTTTGGAAACACCATATATTTT
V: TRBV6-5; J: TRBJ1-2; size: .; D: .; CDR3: CASSTYRDGYTF; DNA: TGTGCCAGCAGTACCTACAGGGATGGCTACACCTTC
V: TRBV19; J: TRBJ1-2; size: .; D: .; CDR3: CASTTSVGSVKSGYTF; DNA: TGTGCCAGTACTACTTCGGTGGGGTCCGTGAAGAGTGGCTACACCTTC
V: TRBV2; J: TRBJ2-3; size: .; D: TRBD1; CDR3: CASTRGRPDTQYF; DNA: TGTGCCAGCACCAGGGGGCGGCCAGATACGCAGTATTTT
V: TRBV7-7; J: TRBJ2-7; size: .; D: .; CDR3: CASSRDGTYEQYF; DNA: TGTGCTAGCAGCCGGGACGGCACCTACGAGCAGTACTTC
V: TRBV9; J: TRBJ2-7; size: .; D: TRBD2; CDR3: CASSVGGSQNSYEQYF; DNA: TGTGCCAGCAGCGTCGGGGGGAGTCAAAACTCCTACGAGCAGTACTTC
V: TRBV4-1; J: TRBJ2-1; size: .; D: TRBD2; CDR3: CASSQFSGAGHNEQFF; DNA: TGCGCCAGCAGCCAATTTAGCGGGGCAGGGCACAATGAGCAGTTCTTC
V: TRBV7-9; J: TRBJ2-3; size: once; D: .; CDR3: CASSLGIGLSTDTQYF; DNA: TGTGCCAGCAGCTTAGGTATAGGACTTAGCACAGATACGCAGTATTTT
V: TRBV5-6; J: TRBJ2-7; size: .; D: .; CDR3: CASSPSPYSEQYF; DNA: TGTGCCAGCAGCCCGAGCCCTTACAGCGAGCAGTACTTC
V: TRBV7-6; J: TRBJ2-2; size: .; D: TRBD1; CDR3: CASSFKPGTGLTGELFF; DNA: TGTGCCAGCAGCTTTAAGCCAGGGACAGGGCTAACCGGGGAGCTGTTTTTT
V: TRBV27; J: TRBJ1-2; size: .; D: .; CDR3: CASSLSGGSGYTF; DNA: TGTGCCAGCAGTTTATCGGGAGGAAGTGGCTACACCTTC
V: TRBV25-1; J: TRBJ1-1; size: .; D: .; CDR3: CASSWGLTNTEAFF; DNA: TGTGCCAGCAGTTGGGGATTAACGAACACTGAAGCTTTCTTT
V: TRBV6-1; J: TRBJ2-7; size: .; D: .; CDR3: CAGTEGAHYEQYF; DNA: TGTGCCGGCACCGAAGGGGCTCACTACGAGCAGTACTTC
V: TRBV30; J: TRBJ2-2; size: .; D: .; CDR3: CARENTGELFF; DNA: TGTGCCCGAGAGAACACCGGGGAGCTGTTTTTT
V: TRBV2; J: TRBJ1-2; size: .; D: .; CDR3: CASRKGEGYGYTF; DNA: TGTGCCAGCAGGAAGGGAGAAGGCTATGGCTACACCTTC
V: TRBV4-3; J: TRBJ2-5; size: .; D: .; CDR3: CASSREGGQETQYF; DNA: TGCGCCAGCAGCCGAGAGGGGGGCCAAGAGACCCAGTACTTC
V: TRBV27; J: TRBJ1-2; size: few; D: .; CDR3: CASSRAGAVEGYTF; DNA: TGTGCCAGCAGTCGCGCCGGGGCCGTCGAGGGCTACACCTTC
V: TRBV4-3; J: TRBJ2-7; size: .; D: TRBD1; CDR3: CASSQDPGTATTYEQYF; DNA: TGCGCCAGCAGCCAAGATCCGGGGACAGCAACCACCTACGAGCAGTACTTC
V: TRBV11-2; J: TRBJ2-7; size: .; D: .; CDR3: CASSFPVWEYSYEQYF; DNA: TGTGCCAGCAGCTTCCCCGTGTGGGAGTACTCCTACGAGCAGTACTTC
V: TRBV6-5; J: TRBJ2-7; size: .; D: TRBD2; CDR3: CASSRGEQTYEQYF; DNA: TGTGCCAGCAGTCGGGGGGAACAGACTTACGAGCAGTACTTC
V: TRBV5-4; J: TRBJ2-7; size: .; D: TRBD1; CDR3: CASSPGTGVINYEQYF; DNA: TGTGCCAGCAGCCCTGGGACAGGGGTAATCAACTACGAGCAGTACTTC
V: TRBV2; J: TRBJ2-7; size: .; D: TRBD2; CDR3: CASSDRTSGIYEQYF; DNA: TGTGCCAGCAGTGATCGGACTAGCGGAATATACGAGCAGTACTTC
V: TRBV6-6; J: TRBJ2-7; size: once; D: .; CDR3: CASSYSVGMGEQYF; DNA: TGTGCCAGCAGTTACTCGGTGGGGATGGGGGAGCAGTACTTC
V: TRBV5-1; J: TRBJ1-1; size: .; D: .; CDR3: CASSNLTGEAFF; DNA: TGCGCCAGCAGCAATCTAACAGGCGAAGCTTTCTTT